The 6 T cell receptor beta chains presented below share a single source sample, sequenced in a study of shared T cell receptors in the human thymus. Sequenced by immunoSEQ multiplex PCR; TCRdb stores in-frame clones only, minus some. Here the sample spans fewer than 700,000 clones, approximately 88% being singletons. The same specimen was also included in a second study, on human thymus T cells.

The specimen sequenced was thymocytes. All receptors derive from a boy in the first two years of life with a congenital heart defect.

The rearrangement uses TRBV19 and TRBJ2-2, with 7 bases that match TRBD2. CDR3 length: 16 amino acids. In germline, CDR1 is LNHDA, CDR2 SQIVND (reference sequence). J lost 3 bases, V lost 3 bases, and 7 bases had no gene match. CDR3 region: CASSMGGSGDTGELFF. CDR3 bases: TGTGCCAGTAGTATGGGCGGGAGTGGGGACACCGGGGAGCTGTTTTTT.

The V gene is TRBV6-5, the J gene TRBJ2-2, with D maybe TRBD1 (5 bases). Germline CDR1 reads MNHEY; CDR2 reads SVGAGI. V was shortened by 1 base and J by 1 base, with 10 bases between the two germline ends. The CDR3 is 16 amino acids. CDR3 loop: CASSYLGQGNTGELFF. Written as DNA, the CDR3 is TGTGCCAGCAGTTACTTAGGGCAGGGGAACACCGGGGAGCTGTTTTTT.

This clone occurred a few times. The chain links TRBV23-1 to TRBJ2-7; 8 bases line up with TRBD2. TRBV23-1 belongs to the ORF category, with a function that is uncertain. J gave up 0 bases and V 5 bases, and 6 bases lay outside the gene matches. This CDR3 region has 15 residues. The CDR3 DNA is TGCGCCAGCAGTTTTAGCGGGAATCGCTCCTACGAGCAGTACTTC. This sequence encodes CASSFSGNRSYEQYF.

J is TRBJ2-5 and V is TRBV4-1; 8 bases are shared with TRBD2. V gave up 4 bases and J gave up 2 bases; unmatched junction bases: 9. This CDR3 spans 16 amino acids. Germline V gene lookup returns CDR1 MGHRA and CDR2 YSYEKL. As DNA, the CDR3 is TGCGCCAGCAGCCTTAAACTAGCGGCGCCACAAGAGACCCAGTACTTC. Protein product: CASSLKLAAPQETQYF.

This chain links TRBV21-1 with TRBJ2-6; the DNA was not used to check the table's D call, TRBD1. TRBV21-1 is a listed pseudogene. CDR3 length: 17 residues. The CDR3 spells CASSKGTGPSGANVLTF. The DNA for the CDR3 is TGTGCCAGCAGCAAGGGGACAGGCCCCTCTGGGGCCAACGTCCTGACTTTC.

The chain employs TRBV19 and TRBJ2-5, with D maybe TRBD2 (5 bases). This CDR3 region has 16 residues. Trimming removed 5 bases from V and 3 bases from J, with 19 bases in between. Germline loops: CDR1 LNHDA, CDR2 SQIVND (reference sequence). The CDR3 DNA is TGTGCCAGTAGTGGACCTCCGGGAACTATCGAAGAGACCCAGTACTTC. Its translation: CASSGPPGTIEETQYF. The complete variable domain, with remaining parts taken from reference TRBV19 and TRBJ2-5, reads DGGITQSPKYLFRKEGQNVTLSCEQNLNHDAMYWYRQDPGQGLRLIYYSQIVNDFQKGDIAEGYSVSREKKESFPLTVTSAQKNPTAFYLCASSGPPGTIEETQYFGPGTRLLVL.